This entry lists 15 T cell receptor beta chains sequenced from one sample in a study of early T cells in non-severe SARS-CoV-2 infection. From the 5' RACE reads, TCRdb called clonotypes with MiXCR, one entry per CDR3 protein. The data contain 65,000 to 95,000 distinct CDR3 sequences, 7.5% to 10% of them seen just once; the ten biggest clones take up 4.8%. The sequenced material came from whole blood. These receptors originate from an adult who was a healthcare worker with PCR-confirmed SARS-CoV-2 infection or an uninfected control (not recorded which).

The J gene is TRBJ1-2, the V gene TRBV27, with D possibly TRBD1 on 5 matching bases. This CDR3 has 15 residues. V gave up 6 bases and J gave up 4 bases, with 18 bases separating them. Germline values: CDR1 MNHEY, CDR2 SMNVEV (reference sequence). Written as DNA, the CDR3 is TGTGCCAGCAGCCCGGGAGACAGTCTGGGCTATGGCTACACCTTC. This sequence encodes CASSPGDSLGYGYTF.

The V and J genes are TRBV7-9 and TRBJ2-7; possibly TRBD1 or TRBD2 for D (6 bases each). Germline V lookup: CDR1 SEHNR, CDR2 FQNEAQ (reference sequence). This CDR3 comprises 16 residues. Trimming took off 5 bases at V and 2 bases at J, with 19 bases between the two ends. CDR3 sequence (DNA): TGTGCCAGCAGCCGGGGGCAGGGCCTCGGAACCTACGAGCAGTACTTC. It specifies CASSRGQGLGTYEQYF. The entire variable domain, with the rest obtained from reference TRBV7-9 and TRBJ2-7, is as follows: DTGVSQNPRHKITKRGQNVTFRCDPISEHNRLYWYRQTLGQGPEFLTYFQNEAQLEKSRLLSDRFSAERPKGSFSTLEIQRTEQGDSAMYLCASSRGQGLGTYEQYFGPGTRLTVT.

V usage is TRBV2 and J usage is TRBJ1-1; 11 positions agree with TRBD1. Germline CDR1 and CDR2: SNHLY and FYNNEI. Trimming removed 6 bases from V and 6 bases from J; junction bases left unmatched: 9. This CDR3 has 15 amino acids. CDR3 residues: CASRISWGQGAEAFF. CDR3 DNA sequence: TGTGCCAGCAGGATTTCGTGGGGACAGGGGGCTGAAGCTTTCTTT. Variable domain in full (rest from reference TRBV2 and TRBJ1-1): EPEVTQTPSHQVTQMGQEVILRCVPISNHLYFYWYRQILGQKVEFLVSFYNNEISEKSEIFDDQFSVERPDGSNFTLKIRSTKLEDSAMYFCASRISWGQGAEAFFGQGTRLTVV.

This clonotype was seen at least ten times. V is TRBV7-8 and J is TRBJ2-5, with unresolved D. Germline V gene lookup returns CDR1 SGHVS and CDR2 FQNEAQ. V lost 4 bases to trimming and J lost 13 bases, with 22 bases between them. This CDR3 is built from 14 residues. The DNA for the CDR3 is TGTGCCAGCAGCTCCGAGCCGGGCCCGGGTCCACTGTACTTC. Encoded protein: CASSSEPGPGPLYF.

A few counts support this clonotype. This chain connects TRBV5-5 to TRBJ2-7; the D gene is possibly TRBD1 (5 bases). The CDR3 runs 14 residues. The V end was cut by 0 bases, the J end by 2 bases, with 9 bases between. The germline gives CDR1 SGHKS, CDR2 YYEKEE (reference sequence). The CDR3, as DNA: TGTGCCAGCAGCTTGGGGGGCAGTACCTACGAGCAGTACTTC. It specifies CASSLGGSTYEQYF.

The chain couples TRBV7-9 to TRBJ2-2; 7 nucleotides align to TRBD2. Germline trimming cut 10 bases from V and 2 bases from J; bases unmatched to any gene: 7. CDR3 length equals 14 residues. In germline, CDR1 is SEHNR, CDR2 FQNEAQ (reference sequence). The CDR3 loop is CATQTSSNTGELFF. The DNA for the CDR3 is TGTGCCACCCAGACTAGCAGTAACACCGGGGAGCTGTTTTTT. The full variable domain, completed using reference TRBV7-9 and TRBJ2-2, is DTGVSQNPRHKITKRGQNVTFRCDPISEHNRLYWYRQTLGQGPEFLTYFQNEAQLEKSRLLSDRFSAERPKGSFSTLEIQRTEQGDSAMYLCATQTSSNTGELFFGEGSRLTVL.

The chain recombines TRBV5-4 with TRBJ2-5, with D perhaps assigned TRBD1 or TRBD2 (5 bases each). The CDR3 sequence is 14 residues long. From germline, CDR1 is SGHNT and CDR2 YYREEE (reference sequence). The V and J ends lost 4 bases and 2 bases respectively, with 12 bases between them. This CDR3 reads CASSREGPQETQYF. The CDR3 DNA reads as TGTGCCAGCAGCCGCGAGGGACCACAAGAGACCCAGTACTTC.

This clonotype came up a few times. The gene calls are TRBV5-1 and TRBJ1-1; 9 positions match TRBD1. CDR3 length: 15 amino acids. Germline CDR1 reads SGHRS; CDR2 reads YFSETQ. V was pared by 6 bases and J by 3 bases, with 9 bases of the junction left unmatched. The DNA for the CDR3 is TGCGCCAGCACCACAGGGGGCTTTTCGGACACTGAAGCTTTCTTT. This sequence encodes CASTTGGFSDTEAFF.

The chain employs TRBV24-1 and TRBJ1-1, with D unclear. The CDR3 sequence is 14 residues long. Germline V CDR1 and CDR2: KGHDR, SFDVKD. Trimming removed 7 bases at V and 5 bases at J, with 16 bases between. The CDR3 here is CATRAEEGRTEAFF. CDR3 DNA: TGTGCCACCAGAGCCGAGGAGGGTAGGACTGAAGCTTTCTTT.

This clonotype came up a few times. CDR3 protein: CASRNPSAGDRIYNEQFF. The DNA of the CDR3 is TGTGCCAGCAGAAACCCCTCCGCCGGGGACAGGATATACAATGAGCAGTTCTTC. J is TRBJ2-1 and V is TRBV27; TRBD1 agrees at 8 bases. The germline V gene has CDR1 MNHEY and CDR2 SMNVEV (reference sequence). Trimming took 6 bases from V and 4 from J; bases not matched to a gene: 17. The CDR3 runs 18 residues.

This clonotype has only a few counts. V and J are TRBV4-2 and TRBJ1-1, with no clear D. The germline V gene has CDR1 LGHNA and CDR2 YNFKEQ. V lost 0 bases and J lost 0, with 5 bases in between. This CDR3 is built from 14 residues. DNA for the CDR3: TGTGCCAGCAGCCAAGATACGCTGAACACTGAAGCTTTCTTT. It specifies CASSQDTLNTEAFF.

As concerns this clonotype: A much larger clone differs by one base, so this may be a read error. V gene TRBV24-1 combines with J gene TRBJ2-4, with D unclear. This CDR3 has 13 amino acids. The V end was cut by 4 bases, the J end by 5 bases, with 8 bases between. The germline V gene encodes CDR1 KGHDR and CDR2 SFDVKD. CDR3 nucleotide sequence: TGTGCCACCAGTGAGTCATCCGAAAACATTCAGTACTTC. Residues: CATSESSENIQYF.

This clonotype was counted ten times or more. The rearrangement uses TRBV11-2 and TRBJ2-3, with unresolved D. This CDR3 comprises 12 residues. Germline lookup yields CDR1 SGHAT and CDR2 FQNNGV. Trimming took 1 base from V and 6 from J, leaving 5 bases between them. CDR3 nucleotides: TGTGCCAGCAGCTTAGCTGTGGATACGCAGTATTTT. Translation gives CASSLAVDTQYF.

A few counts support this clonotype. The chain uses TRBV12-3 or TRBV12-4 and TRBJ2-1, with a tentative D call TRBD1 (5 bases). CDR3 size: 16 residues. The V gene lost 3 bases and the J gene lost 5 bases, with 17 bases spanning the gap. This CDR3 is CASSFAPRAGDNEQFF. As DNA, the CDR3 is TGTGCCAGCAGTTTTGCCCCCAGGGCCGGAGACAATGAGCAGTTCTTC.

The V and J genes are TRBV24-1 and TRBJ2-1; 11 nucleotides align to TRBD2. This CDR3 is built from 15 residues. Germline trimming cut 4 bases from V and 5 bases from J; bases unmatched to any gene: 3. The V gene's germline CDR1 is KGHDR and CDR2 SFDVKD. The chain's CDR3 is CATSERGLADNEQFF. In DNA, the CDR3 is TGTGCCACCAGTGAACGGGGACTAGCGGACAATGAGCAGTTCTTC.